This is a list of T cell receptor beta chains from one sample in a study of T cell repertoires in cytomegalovirus infection. TCRdb redid the calling of the reads with MiXCR, one entry per CDR3 protein. Counted here are fewer than 300,000 distinct CDR3 sequences, roughly 24% occurring once; the ten biggest clones make up over 11%. Sample: PBMCs. Receptor source: a human donor in good health (CMV status not recorded). Some clones in this sample may be carry-over from other donors' samples. The CDR3 runs from the conserved cysteine through the conserved F or W. D genes are given only for firm matches. Clone size, where shown, is once, few, many, or a class for clones that have expanded.

j_call | d_call | clone_size | v_call | cdr3_length | cdr3_nt | cdr3_aa
TRBJ1-2 | NA | NA | TRBV6-6 | 12 | TGTGCCGAAGGTAGCGCTAACTATGGCTACACCTTC | CAEGSANYGYTF
TRBJ2-5 | NA | few | TRBV20-1 | 13 | TGCAGTGCTAGGGCGGGGAATGGAGAGACCCAGTACTTC | CSARAGNGETQYF
TRBJ1-2 | NA | many | TRBV28 | 14 | TGTGCCAGCAGCAAACTGACAGAATACTATGGCTACACCTTC | CASSKLTEYYGYTF
TRBJ2-3 | NA | NA | TRBV10-2 | 15 | TGCGCCAGCAGTGAACCGGGACATGGCACAGATACGCAGTATTTT | CASSEPGHGTDTQYF
TRBJ2-7 | TRBD2 | few | TRBV6-1 | 13 | TGTGCCAGCAATAGCGGGCCCTCCTACGAGCAGTACTTC | CASNSGPSYEQYF
TRBJ2-2 | TRBD2 | few | TRBV19 | 17 | TGTGCCAGTAGTAAGACTAGCGGGAGTCTGAACACCGGGGAGCTGTTTTTT | CASSKTSGSLNTGELFF
TRBJ1-5 | TRBD1 | NA | TRBV6-2/TRBV6-3 | 17 | TGTGCCAGCAGTTACTCGCAGACGGGACAGGGAAATCAGCCCCAGCATTTT | CASSYSQTGQGNQPQHF
TRBJ2-1 | NA | many | TRBV7-2 | 15 | TGTGCCAGCAGCTCGGACACCGGTTCCTACAATGAGCAGTTCTTC | CASSSDTGSYNEQFF
TRBJ1-5 | NA | few | TRBV7-2 | 15 | TGTGCCAGCAGCTTAGAGTCGGGGCATGGTCAGCCCCAGCATTTT | CASSLESGHGQPQHF
TRBJ2-7 | NA | few | TRBV7-9 | 15 | TGTGCCAGCAGCGGAAACAGGGCCAAGATCTACGAGCAGTACTTC | CASSGNRAKIYEQYF
TRBJ2-5 | NA | few | TRBV28 | 17 | TGTGCCAGCAGTTCCGACGGGACCGAAAAAAAGGGAGAGACCCAGTACTTC | CASSSDGTEKKGETQYF
TRBJ2-2 | NA | NA | TRBV11-2 | 13 | TGTGCCAGCAGCTTTCAGGGTACCGGGGAGCTGTTTTTT | CASSFQGTGELFF
TRBJ1-1 | NA | NA | TRBV30 | 13 | TGTGCCTGGACCCAAGGGGGGACCACTGACGCTTTCTTT | CAWTQGGTTDAFF
TRBJ2-3 | NA | many | TRBV7-2 | 13 | TGTGCCAGCAGCTTCTCTAGCACAGATACGCAGTATTTT | CASSFSSTDTQYF
TRBJ2-1 | TRBD2 | few | TRBV7-2 | 16 | TGTGCCAGCAGCCGACTGACTAGCGGGAAGGGCAATGAGCAGTTCTTC | CASSRLTSGKGNEQFF
TRBJ2-5 | NA | few | TRBV7-9 | 14 | TGTGCCAGCAGCTTAGGTGGGAACCAGGAGACCCAGTACTTC | CASSLGGNQETQYF
TRBJ2-1 | NA | NA | TRBV24-1 | 17 | TGTGCCACCAGTGATCCACCCTCAACTACCACCCACAATGAGCAGTTCTTC | CATSDPPSTTTHNEQFF
TRBJ2-1 | NA | once | TRBV19 | 14 | TGTGCCAGTAGCCTAGGGTCAAAACCGGACCCGCAGTTCTTC | CASSLGSKPDPQFF
TRBJ2-1 | TRBD1 | NA | TRBV6-2/TRBV6-3 | 13 | TGTGCCAGCAGAAAGGGACAGGTGTCCGAGCAGTTCTTC | CASRKGQVSEQFF
TRBJ2-3 | TRBD1 | few | TRBV10-3 | 14 | TGTGCCATCAGTGAGACAGGACAGGCAGATACGCAGTATTTT | CAISETGQADTQYF
TRBJ2-1 | TRBD1 | NA | TRBV7-9 | 14 | TGTGCCAGCAGCTTCGGGGACAGTAACAATGAGCAGTTCTTC | CASSFGDSNNEQFF
TRBJ2-7 | NA | many | TRBV7-2 | 13 | TGTGCCAGCAGCAGCCCAACATCCTACGAGCAGTACTTC | CASSSPTSYEQYF
TRBJ2-2 | NA | few | TRBV7-9 | 12 | TGTGCCAGCAACGAATTCACCGGGGAGCTGTTTTTT | CASNEFTGELFF
TRBJ2-1 | NA | NA | TRBV23-1 | 14 | TGCGCCAGCAGTGGGGCCCCCCGGGACAATGAGCAGTTCTTC | CASSGAPRDNEQFF
TRBJ1-1 | TRBD1 | once | TRBV5-1 | 14 | TGCGCCAGCAGCCTGACAGGGACAGGCACTGAAGCTTTCTTT | CASSLTGTGTEAFF
TRBJ2-1 | NA | NA | TRBV10-3 | 13 | TGTGCCACCGTGACGGATTCCTACAATGAGCAGTTCTTC | CATVTDSYNEQFF
TRBJ2-5 | TRBD2 | few | TRBV7-2 | 14 | TGTGCCAGCAGCCCCCGGGAGGGGCGAGAGACCCAGTACTTC | CASSPREGRETQYF
TRBJ1-5 | NA | few | TRBV19 | 14 | TGTGCCAGTAGTCGACAGGAAACCTATCAGCCCCAGCATTTT | CASSRQETYQPQHF
TRBJ2-5 | TRBD1 | many | TRBV6-1 | 15 | TGTGCCAGCAAACCCGACAGGGGGCGCGGGGAGACCCAGTACTTC | CASKPDRGRGETQYF
TRBJ2-5 | TRBD2 | NA | TRBV2 | 15 | TGTGCCAGCTGGGGACTAGCGGGAGTGAAAGAGACCCAGTACTTC | CASWGLAGVKETQYF
TRBJ1-1 | NA | NA | TRBV5-1 | 15 | TGCGCCAGCAGCTACCAGGTGGGGGTGAACACTGAAGCTTTCTTT | CASSYQVGVNTEAFF
TRBJ2-1 | NA | few | TRBV15 | 14 | TGTGCCACCAGCAGAGATTTACCGGGAGAGGAGGATAACTTC | CATSRDLPGEEDNF
TRBJ2-2 | NA | few | TRBV7-9 | 18 | TGTGCCAGCAGCTTTACACCAGGGGTGGGCGCGAACACCGGGGAGCTGTTTTTT | CASSFTPGVGANTGELFF
TRBJ1-2 | TRBD1 | many | TRBV7-2 | 17 | TGTGCCAGCAGCTTTCGGACAGGGGAGAACGCTAACTATGGCTACACCTTC | CASSFRTGENANYGYTF
TRBJ2-3 | NA | few | TRBV28 | 15 | TGTGCCAGCAGTTTGGTGCTAGGCTCTACAGATACGCAGTATTTT | CASSLVLGSTDTQYF
TRBJ2-3 | TRBD2 | few | TRBV24-1 | 16 | TGTGCCACCAGTGAGACGGGACTAGCGGACACAGATACGCAGTATTTT | CATSETGLADTDTQYF
TRBJ2-7 | NA | many | TRBV7-8 | 15 | TGTGCCAGCAGCTTCCGACAGGGAGGGCTTTACGAGCAGTACTTC | CASSFRQGGLYEQYF
TRBJ2-1 | NA | NA | TRBV20-1 | 13 | TGCAGTGCTACCGACAGGCTCCACAATGAGCAGTTCTTC | CSATDRLHNEQFF
TRBJ1-1 | NA | many | TRBV6-1 | 13 | TGTGCCAGCAGGACGGACGGCAACACTGAAGCTTTCTTT | CASRTDGNTEAFF
TRBJ2-1 | TRBD2 | NA | TRBV27 | 15 | TGTGCCAGCAGCACCAGCGGGACCTATGGGGATGAGCAGTTCTTC | CASSTSGTYGDEQFF
TRBJ2-1 | TRBD2 | once | TRBV6-5 | 23 | TGTGCCAGCAGTTACCCCCTTACGGGACTAGCGGGAGCCCTCGCGAGCTCCTACAATGAGCAGTTCTTC | CASSYPLTGLAGALASSYNEQFF
TRBJ2-5 | NA | many | TRBV7-2 | 13 | TGTGCCAGCAGCCCCGGGACTGAAGAGACCCAGTACTTC | CASSPGTEETQYF
TRBJ2-3 | NA | NA | TRBV29-1 | 10 | TGCAGCGGGGGAGCAGATACGCAGTATTTT | CSGGADTQYF
TRBJ1-6 | NA | few | TRBV6-2/TRBV6-3 | 12 | TGTGCCAGCAGTGAACCTCGTTCACCCCTCCACTTT | CASSEPRSPLHF
TRBJ2-2 | TRBD2 | NA | TRBV20-1 | 17 | TGCAGTGCTACACCCTTGATCGGGACTAGCGGTTCCGGGGAGCTGTTTTTT | CSATPLIGTSGSGELFF
TRBJ2-6 | NA | many | TRBV19 | 16 | TGTGCCAGTAGTATAGTTGCTGACTCTGGGGCCAACGTCCTGACTTTC | CASSIVADSGANVLTF
TRBJ2-2 | NA | once | TRBV15 | 13 | TGTGCCACCAGCAGAGACAGGACAGGGGAGCTGTTTTTT | CATSRDRTGELFF
TRBJ2-7 | NA | NA | TRBV5-1 | 13 | TGCGCCAGCAGCAAGGACAGCAGCTACGGGCAGTACTTC | CASSKDSSYGQYF
TRBJ2-1 | NA | NA | TRBV28 | 14 | TGTGCCAGCAGTTTATCGTCCCCGATCAATGAGCAGTTCTTC | CASSLSSPINEQFF
TRBJ2-3 | NA | many | TRBV7-2 | 16 | TGTGCCAGCAGCTACCGAGGGTTACCTAGCACAGATACGCAGTATTTT | CASSYRGLPSTDTQYF
TRBJ1-5 | NA | NA | TRBV4-3 | 15 | TGCGCCAGCAGCCAGGCTCGGGGCGGCAATCAGCCCCAGCATTTT | CASSQARGGNQPQHF
TRBJ2-3 | NA | many | TRBV7-2 | 15 | TGTGCCAGCAGCGAACAGGGCGGCGGGGCAGATACGCAGTATTTT | CASSEQGGGADTQYF
TRBJ2-2 | NA | NA | TRBV10-2 | 12 | TGCGCCAGCAGAGAGGGTACCGGGGAGCTGTTTTTT | CASREGTGELFF